The entry below gives a single TCR beta chain sequence along with its context. The data stem from a study of technical replicates of blood from a handful of donors. The V gene's germline CDR1 is SEHNR and CDR2 FQNEAQ (reference sequence). V dropped 5 bases and J dropped 3 bases, with 8 bases sitting between them. The CDR3 has 13 residues. The assay was immunoSEQ multiplex PCR, and TCRdb's table has in-frame clones only and misses some. The data contain approximately 81,000 clones, approximately 96% of them singletons. The sequence came from a human donor in good health. The sequencing sample was made of T cells isolated from PBMCs. This chain connects TRBV7-9 to TRBJ1-5; no definite D call. Written as DNA, the CDR3 is TGTGCCAGCAGCCGAGGGTACAATCAGCCCCAGCATTTT. It is translated as CASSRGYNQPQHF.